Listed below are T cell receptor beta chains from one sample, sequenced in a study of T-cell memory formation after mild COVID-19. TCRdb recomputed calls from the 5' RACE reads with MiXCR, one row per CDR3 protein. The table shows about 160,000 distinct CDR3 sequences, with roughly 30% occurring only once. Material for sequencing was PBMCs or a T cell subset sorted from them (not recorded which). The receptors originated from an adult woman who had mild COVID-19 (a few samples of this study predate the infection). Cell type and time point are not known. CDR3s include the opening cysteine and the closing phenylalanine or tryptophan. The D gene is left open where the match is weak. Size is omitted from some rows. Given values are once, few, many or a class for expanded clones.

j_gene	v_gene	d_gene	abundance	CDR3nt	CDR3aa
TRBJ2-7	TRBV7-9	NA	NA	TGTGCCAGCAGCGAAACCTACGAGCAGTACTTC	CASSETYEQYF
TRBJ2-3	TRBV19	TRBD2	NA	TGTGCCAGTAGTATACTAGCGGGAGAGGGGGCAGATACGCAGTATTTT	CASSILAGEGADTQYF
TRBJ2-4	TRBV28	TRBD1	NA	TGTGCCAGCAGTCCACTCGACAGGGACAAAAACATTCAGTACTTC	CASSPLDRDKNIQYF
TRBJ2-2	TRBV15	NA	NA	TGTGCCACCAGCAAAAGCAGCCCGATGAACACCGGGGAGCTGTTTTTT	CATSKSSPMNTGELFF
TRBJ2-7	TRBV12-3/TRBV12-4	TRBD1	few	TGTGCCAGCAGTCTCCGACAGGGGTCCTACGAGCAGTACTTC	CASSLRQGSYEQYF
TRBJ2-1	TRBV5-4	NA	few	TGTGCCAGCAGCTTTCGGGCGGGGATAACCTACAATGAGCAGTTCTTC	CASSFRAGITYNEQFF
TRBJ2-2	TRBV7-6	TRBD2	many	TGTGCCAGCAGCCGAATTAGCGGGAGGGGGACCGGGGAGCTGTTTTTT	CASSRISGRGTGELFF
TRBJ2-2	TRBV3-1	NA	NA	TGTGCCAGCAGCCAAACTAGTGCCGGGGAGCTGTTTTTT	CASSQTSAGELFF
TRBJ1-1	TRBV20-1	NA	NA	TGCAGTGCTAGAGATAGGCGGGGCCCTATGACTGAAGCTTTCTTT	CSARDRRGPMTEAFF
TRBJ2-5	TRBV7-9	NA	few	TGTGCCAGCAGCTTTATCAGTATGTCGGGAGAGACCCAGTACTTC	CASSFISMSGETQYF
TRBJ2-1	TRBV7-3	NA	NA	TGTGCCAGCAGCTTAAGTCCAGGTCATTCCTACAATGAGCAGTTCTTC	CASSLSPGHSYNEQFF
TRBJ1-5	TRBV24-1	NA	NA	TGTGCCACCAGTGATTCCACAGGGAACCCTAGCAATCAGCCCCAGCATTTT	CATSDSTGNPSNQPQHF
TRBJ2-1	TRBV12-3/TRBV12-4	TRBD1	NA	TGTGCCAGCAGTTATGACAGGGGGTCGGGGCAGTTCTTC	CASSYDRGSGQFF
TRBJ1-1	TRBV7-9	TRBD1	NA	TGTGCCAGCAGCGCGAGACAGGGTTGGTCTGAAGCTTTCTTT	CASSARQGWSEAFF
TRBJ2-4	TRBV4-3	NA	few	TGCGCCAGCAGCCAACAGGTAGCCAAAAACATTCAGTACTTC	CASSQQVAKNIQYF
TRBJ2-7	TRBV7-2	NA	few	TGTGCCAGCAGCTTAGTAGCCCCCTACGAGCAGTACTTC	CASSLVAPYEQYF
TRBJ1-1	TRBV12-3/TRBV12-4	NA	NA	TGTGCCAGCAGTCCGGGCTGGAACACTGAAGCTTTCTTT	CASSPGWNTEAFF
TRBJ2-5	TRBV12-3/TRBV12-4	TRBD2	NA	TGTGCCACCCTTACTAGCGGGACGGAGACCCAGTACTTC	CATLTSGTETQYF
TRBJ2-1	TRBV4-2	TRBD2	NA	TGTGCCAGCAGCCAAGAAGGCGGACTAGCGGGAGTCTACAATGAGCAGTTCTTC	CASSQEGGLAGVYNEQFF
TRBJ1-1	TRBV9	NA	NA	TGTGCCAGCAGCGTAGAGGGTGTCACTGAAGCTTTCTTT	CASSVEGVTEAFF
TRBJ1-1	TRBV15	NA	NA	TGTGCCACCAGCAGAGATTTTCTGACAGGTTTGAACACTGAAGCTTTCTTT	CATSRDFLTGLNTEAFF
TRBJ2-1	TRBV14	NA	NA	TGTGCCAGCAGCCAAGAAAAGGGCTTATTCAATGAGCAGTTCTTC	CASSQEKGLFNEQFF
TRBJ2-1	TRBV7-2	NA	few	TGTGCCAGCAGCCGGACGGGACTGGAATACAATGAGCAGTTCTTC	CASSRTGLEYNEQFF
TRBJ1-2	TRBV12-3/TRBV12-4	NA	NA	TGTGCCAGCAGTTTAGGGGGGCCCGGCGATGGCTACACCTTC	CASSLGGPGDGYTF
TRBJ2-6	TRBV27	NA	once	TGTGCCACTTCGGTATCCGGGGCCAACGTCCTGACTTTC	CATSVSGANVLTF
TRBJ2-2	TRBV5-1	NA	few	TGCGCCAGCAGCTTGGTGGAAGCGGCGAACACCGGGGAGCTGTTTTTT	CASSLVEAANTGELFF
TRBJ2-1	TRBV11-1	NA	NA	TGTGCCAGCAGCTTATGGGGGATCAGTGGAAACAATGAGCAGTTCTTC	CASSLWGISGNNEQFF
TRBJ1-1	TRBV27	NA	NA	TGTGCCAGCATCCTTCGAGGGGGCACTGAAGCTTTCTTT	CASILRGGTEAFF
TRBJ2-4	TRBV5-4	NA	NA	TGTGCCAGCAGCCCAGGAGAATCAAACATTCAGTACTTC	CASSPGESNIQYF
TRBJ1-1	TRBV12-3/TRBV12-4	NA	NA	TGTGCCAGCAGCGGGACCGCGAACACTGAAGCTTTCTTT	CASSGTANTEAFF
TRBJ1-2	TRBV5-1	TRBD1	NA	TGCGCCAGCAGCTTGACAGGGGCCCCCTCCTATGGCTACACCTTC	CASSLTGAPSYGYTF
TRBJ2-7	TRBV6-5	TRBD2	few	TGTGCCAGCAGACGACGGACTAGCGGGACCACCTACGAGCAGTACTTC	CASRRRTSGTTYEQYF
TRBJ2-5	TRBV7-2	NA	NA	TGTGCCAGCAGCTTAGAAGGGGGTGAGACCCAGTACTTC	CASSLEGGETQYF
TRBJ1-2	TRBV5-1	NA	few	TGCGCCAGCAGAATAGACAGGCGCTCGGGCTATGGCTACACCTTC	CASRIDRRSGYGYTF
TRBJ2-1	TRBV6-5	NA	few	TGTGCCAGCAGTCCCGAGGGCTACTCCTACAATGAGCAGTTCTTC	CASSPEGYSYNEQFF
TRBJ1-1	TRBV4-1	TRBD1	few	TGCGCCAGCAGCCAAGAACAGGGGGCGGGTACTGAAGCTTTCTTT	CASSQEQGAGTEAFF